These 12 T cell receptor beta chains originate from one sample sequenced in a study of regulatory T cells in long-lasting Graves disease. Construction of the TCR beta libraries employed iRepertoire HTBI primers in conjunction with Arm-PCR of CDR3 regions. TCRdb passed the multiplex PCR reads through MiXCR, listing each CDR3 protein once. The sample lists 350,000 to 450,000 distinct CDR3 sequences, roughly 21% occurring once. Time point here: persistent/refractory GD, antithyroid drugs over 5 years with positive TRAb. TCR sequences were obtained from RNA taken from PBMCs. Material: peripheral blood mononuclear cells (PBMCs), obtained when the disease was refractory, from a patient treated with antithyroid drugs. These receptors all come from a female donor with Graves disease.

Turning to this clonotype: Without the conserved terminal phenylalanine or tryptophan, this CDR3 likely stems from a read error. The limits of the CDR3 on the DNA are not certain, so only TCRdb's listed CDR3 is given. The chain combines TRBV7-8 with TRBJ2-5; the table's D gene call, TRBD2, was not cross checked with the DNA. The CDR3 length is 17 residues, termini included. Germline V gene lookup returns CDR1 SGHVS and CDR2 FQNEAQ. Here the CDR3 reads CASSPLGLAGAQETQCL.

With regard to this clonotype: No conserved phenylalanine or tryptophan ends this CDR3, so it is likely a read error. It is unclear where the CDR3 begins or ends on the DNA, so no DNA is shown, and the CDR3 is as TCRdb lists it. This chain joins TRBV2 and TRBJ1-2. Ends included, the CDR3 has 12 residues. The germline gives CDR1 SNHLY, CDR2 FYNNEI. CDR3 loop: CASSLTPSQLLI.

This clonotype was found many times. The CDR3: CAISEREVNTGELFF. CDR3 coding DNA: TGTGCCATCAGTGAGCGGGAGGTAAACACCGGGGAGCTGTTTTTT. The V call is TRBV10-3, the J call TRBJ2-2; TRBD2 aligns across 7 bases. The V and J ends lost 2 bases and 2 bases, in that order; junction bases with no gene match: 2. There are 15 residues in the CDR3. Germline V CDR1 and CDR2: ENHRY, SYGVKD.

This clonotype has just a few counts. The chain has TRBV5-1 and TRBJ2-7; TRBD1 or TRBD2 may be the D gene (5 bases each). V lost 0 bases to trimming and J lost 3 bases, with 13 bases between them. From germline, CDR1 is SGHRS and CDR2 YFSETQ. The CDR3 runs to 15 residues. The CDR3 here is CASSLDLGTYYEQYF. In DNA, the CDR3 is TGCGCCAGCAGCTTGGATTTGGGGACGTACTACGAGCAGTACTTC.

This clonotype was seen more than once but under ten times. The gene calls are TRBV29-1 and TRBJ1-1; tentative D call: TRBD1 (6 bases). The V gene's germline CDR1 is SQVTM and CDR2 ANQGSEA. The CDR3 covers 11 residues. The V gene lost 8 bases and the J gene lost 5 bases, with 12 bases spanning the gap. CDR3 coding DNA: TGCAGCCTCGGGGGGCAAACTGAAGCTTTCTTT. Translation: CSLGGQTEAFF.

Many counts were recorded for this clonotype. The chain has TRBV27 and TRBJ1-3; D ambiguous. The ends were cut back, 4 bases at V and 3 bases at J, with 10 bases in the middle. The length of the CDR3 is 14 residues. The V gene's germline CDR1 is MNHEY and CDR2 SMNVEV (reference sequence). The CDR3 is CASSSGVFGNTIYF. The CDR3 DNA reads TGTGCCAGCAGTTCAGGTGTGTTTGGAAACACCATATATTTT.

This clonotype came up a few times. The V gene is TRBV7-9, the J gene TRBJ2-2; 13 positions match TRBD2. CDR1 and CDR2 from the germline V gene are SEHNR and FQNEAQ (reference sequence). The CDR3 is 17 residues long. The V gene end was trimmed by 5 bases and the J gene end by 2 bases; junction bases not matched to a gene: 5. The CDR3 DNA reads TGTGCCAGCAGCCCTGGACTAGCGGGAGAAAACACCGGGGAGCTGTTTTTT. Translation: CASSPGLAGENTGELFF.

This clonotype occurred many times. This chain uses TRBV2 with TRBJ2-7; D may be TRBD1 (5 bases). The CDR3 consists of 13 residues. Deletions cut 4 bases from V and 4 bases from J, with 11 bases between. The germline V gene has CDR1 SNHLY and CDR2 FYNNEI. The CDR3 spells CASSVGVRYEQYF. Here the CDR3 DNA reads TGTGCCAGCAGTGTAGGGGTAAGGTACGAGCAGTACTTC.

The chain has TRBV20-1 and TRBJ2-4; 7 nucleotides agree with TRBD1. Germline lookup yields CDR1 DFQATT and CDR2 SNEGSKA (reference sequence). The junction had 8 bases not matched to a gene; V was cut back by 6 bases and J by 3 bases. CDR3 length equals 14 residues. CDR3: CSAAGTAVKNIQYF. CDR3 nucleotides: TGCAGTGCAGCAGGGACAGCGGTCAAAAACATTCAGTACTTC.

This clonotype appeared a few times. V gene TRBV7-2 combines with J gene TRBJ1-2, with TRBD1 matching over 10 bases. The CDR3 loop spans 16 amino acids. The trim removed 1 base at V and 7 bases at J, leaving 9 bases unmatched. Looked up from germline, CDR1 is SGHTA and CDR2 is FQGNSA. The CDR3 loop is CASSLDPGQGYAGYTF. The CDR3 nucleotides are TGTGCCAGCAGCTTAGATCCGGGACAGGGGTACGCTGGCTACACCTTC.

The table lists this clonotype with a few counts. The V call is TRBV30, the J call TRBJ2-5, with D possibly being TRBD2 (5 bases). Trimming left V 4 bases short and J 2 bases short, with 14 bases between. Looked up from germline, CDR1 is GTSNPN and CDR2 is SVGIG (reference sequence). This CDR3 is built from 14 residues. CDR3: CAWNYIGNQETQYF. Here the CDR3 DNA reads TGTGCCTGGAACTATATCGGGAATCAAGAGACCCAGTACTTC. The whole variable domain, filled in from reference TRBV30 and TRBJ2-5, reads SQTIHQWPATLVQPVGSPLSLECTVEGTSNPNLYWYRQAAGRGLQLLFYSVGIGQISSEVPQNLSASRPQDRQFILSSKKLLLSDSGFYLCAWNYIGNQETQYFGPGTRLLVL.

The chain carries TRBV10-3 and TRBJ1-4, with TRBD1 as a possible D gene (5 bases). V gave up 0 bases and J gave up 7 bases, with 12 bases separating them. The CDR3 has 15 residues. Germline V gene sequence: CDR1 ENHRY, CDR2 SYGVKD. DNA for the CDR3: TGTGCCATCAGTGAGTCGAGCGGGGCGGGTGAAAAACTGTTTTTT. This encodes CAISESSGAGEKLFF.